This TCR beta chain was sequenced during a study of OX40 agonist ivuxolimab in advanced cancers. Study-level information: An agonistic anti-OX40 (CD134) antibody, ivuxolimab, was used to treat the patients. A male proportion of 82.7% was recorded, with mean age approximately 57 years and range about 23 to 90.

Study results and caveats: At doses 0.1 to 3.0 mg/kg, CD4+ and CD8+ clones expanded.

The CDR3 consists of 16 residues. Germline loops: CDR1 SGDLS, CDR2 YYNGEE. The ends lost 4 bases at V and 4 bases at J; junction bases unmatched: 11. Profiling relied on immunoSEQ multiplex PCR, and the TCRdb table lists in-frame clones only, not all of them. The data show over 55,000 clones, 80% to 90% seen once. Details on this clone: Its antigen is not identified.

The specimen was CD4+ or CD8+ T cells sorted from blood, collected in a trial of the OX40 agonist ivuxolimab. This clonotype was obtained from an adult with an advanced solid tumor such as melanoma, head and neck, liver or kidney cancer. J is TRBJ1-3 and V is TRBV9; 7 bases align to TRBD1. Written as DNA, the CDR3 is TGTGCCAGCAGCCCCAGACAGGGTGTGGGGGGAAACACCATATATTTT. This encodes CASSPRQGVGGNTIYF.